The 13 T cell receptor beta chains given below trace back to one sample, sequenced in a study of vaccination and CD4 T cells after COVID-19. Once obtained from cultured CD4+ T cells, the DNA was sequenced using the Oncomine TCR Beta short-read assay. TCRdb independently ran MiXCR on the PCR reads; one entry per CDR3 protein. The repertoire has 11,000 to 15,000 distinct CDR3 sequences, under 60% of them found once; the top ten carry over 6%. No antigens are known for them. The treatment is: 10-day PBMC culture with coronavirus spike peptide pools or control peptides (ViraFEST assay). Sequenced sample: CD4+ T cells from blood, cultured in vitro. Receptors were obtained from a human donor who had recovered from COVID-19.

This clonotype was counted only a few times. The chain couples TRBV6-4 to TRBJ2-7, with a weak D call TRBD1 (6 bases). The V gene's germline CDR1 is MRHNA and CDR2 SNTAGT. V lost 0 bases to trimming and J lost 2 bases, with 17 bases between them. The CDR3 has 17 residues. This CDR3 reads CASSDSLPRRGPYEQYF. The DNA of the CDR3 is TGTGCCAGCAGTGACTCACTTCCACGCAGGGGTCCCTACGAGCAGTACTTC.

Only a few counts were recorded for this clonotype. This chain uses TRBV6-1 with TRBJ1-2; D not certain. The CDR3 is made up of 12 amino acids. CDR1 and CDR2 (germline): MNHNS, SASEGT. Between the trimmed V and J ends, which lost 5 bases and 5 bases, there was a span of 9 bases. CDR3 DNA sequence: TGTGCCAGCAGTCAAACACTGTATGGCTACACCTTC. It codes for CASSQTLYGYTF.

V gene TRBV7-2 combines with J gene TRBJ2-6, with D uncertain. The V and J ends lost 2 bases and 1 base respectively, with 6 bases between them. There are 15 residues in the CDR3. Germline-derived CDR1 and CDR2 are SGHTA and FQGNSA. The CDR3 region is CASSLWSSGANVLTF. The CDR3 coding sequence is TGTGCCAGCAGCTTATGGTCGTCTGGGGCCAACGTCCTGACTTTC.

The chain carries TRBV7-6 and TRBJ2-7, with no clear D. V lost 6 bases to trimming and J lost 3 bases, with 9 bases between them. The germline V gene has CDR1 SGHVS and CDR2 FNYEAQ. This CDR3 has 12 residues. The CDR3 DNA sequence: TGTGCCAGCAGTAATTTGGACTACGAGCAGTACTTC. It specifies CASSNLDYEQYF.

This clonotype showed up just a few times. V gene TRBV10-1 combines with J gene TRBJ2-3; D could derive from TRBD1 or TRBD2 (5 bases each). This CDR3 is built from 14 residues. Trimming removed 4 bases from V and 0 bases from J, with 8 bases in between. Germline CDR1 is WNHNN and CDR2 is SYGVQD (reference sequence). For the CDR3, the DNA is TGCGCCAGCAGTGTTGGGGGTAGCACAGATACGCAGTATTTT. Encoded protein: CASSVGGSTDTQYF.

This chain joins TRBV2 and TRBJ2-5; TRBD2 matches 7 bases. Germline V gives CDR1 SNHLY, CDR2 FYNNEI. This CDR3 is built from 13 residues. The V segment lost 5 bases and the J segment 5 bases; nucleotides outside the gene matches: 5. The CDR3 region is CASSRDGGETQYF. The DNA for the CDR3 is TGTGCCAGCAGTCGGGACGGGGGGGAGACCCAGTACTTC.

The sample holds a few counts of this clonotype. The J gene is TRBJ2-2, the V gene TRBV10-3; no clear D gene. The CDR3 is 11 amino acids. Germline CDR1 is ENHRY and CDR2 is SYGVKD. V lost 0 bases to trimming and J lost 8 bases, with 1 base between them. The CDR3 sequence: CAISESGELFF. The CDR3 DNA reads TGTGCCATCAGTGAGTCTGGGGAGCTGTTTTTT.

CDR3 protein: CASSLVEVYGYTF. The CDR3 DNA is TGTGCCAGCAGTTTGGTAGAGGTCTATGGCTACACCTTC. The chain couples TRBV12-3 or TRBV12-4 to TRBJ1-2; D not resolved. This CDR3 region has 13 residues. The V and J ends lost 3 bases and 4 bases respectively, with 9 bases between them.

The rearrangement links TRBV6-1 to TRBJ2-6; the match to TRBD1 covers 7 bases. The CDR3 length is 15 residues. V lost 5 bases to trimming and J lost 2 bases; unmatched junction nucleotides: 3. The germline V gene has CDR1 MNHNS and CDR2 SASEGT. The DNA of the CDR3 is TGTGCCAGCAGTCTAGACAGGGCTGGGGCCAACGTCCTGACTTTC. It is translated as CASSLDRAGANVLTF.

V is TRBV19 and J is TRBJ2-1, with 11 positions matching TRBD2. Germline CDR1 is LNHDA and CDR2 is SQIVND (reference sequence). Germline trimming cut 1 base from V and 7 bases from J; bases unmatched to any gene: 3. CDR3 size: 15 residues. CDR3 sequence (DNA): TGTGCCAGTAGTATAGTGGGACTAGCGGATAATGAGCAGTTCTTC. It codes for CASSIVGLADNEQFF.

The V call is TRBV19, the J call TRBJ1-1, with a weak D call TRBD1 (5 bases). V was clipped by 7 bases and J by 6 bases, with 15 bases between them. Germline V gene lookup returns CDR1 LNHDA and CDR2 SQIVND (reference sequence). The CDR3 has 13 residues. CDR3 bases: TGTGCCAGTAAATTAGCTGGGGACGCTGAAGCTTTCTTT. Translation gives CASKLAGDAEAFF.

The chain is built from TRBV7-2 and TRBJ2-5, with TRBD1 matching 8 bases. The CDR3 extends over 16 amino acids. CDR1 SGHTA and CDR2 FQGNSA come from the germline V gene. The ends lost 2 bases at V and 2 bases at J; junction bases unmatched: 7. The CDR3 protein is CASSLQGARPQETQYF. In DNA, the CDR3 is TGTGCCAGCAGCTTACAGGGGGCGCGCCCACAAGAGACCCAGTACTTC.

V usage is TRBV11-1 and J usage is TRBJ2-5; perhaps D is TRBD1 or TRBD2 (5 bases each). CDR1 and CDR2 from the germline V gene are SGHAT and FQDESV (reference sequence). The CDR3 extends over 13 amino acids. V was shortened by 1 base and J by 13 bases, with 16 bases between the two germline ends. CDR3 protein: CASSLGTGAFTYF. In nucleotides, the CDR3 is TGTGCCAGCAGCTTAGGGACCGGGGCCTTCACGTACTTC.